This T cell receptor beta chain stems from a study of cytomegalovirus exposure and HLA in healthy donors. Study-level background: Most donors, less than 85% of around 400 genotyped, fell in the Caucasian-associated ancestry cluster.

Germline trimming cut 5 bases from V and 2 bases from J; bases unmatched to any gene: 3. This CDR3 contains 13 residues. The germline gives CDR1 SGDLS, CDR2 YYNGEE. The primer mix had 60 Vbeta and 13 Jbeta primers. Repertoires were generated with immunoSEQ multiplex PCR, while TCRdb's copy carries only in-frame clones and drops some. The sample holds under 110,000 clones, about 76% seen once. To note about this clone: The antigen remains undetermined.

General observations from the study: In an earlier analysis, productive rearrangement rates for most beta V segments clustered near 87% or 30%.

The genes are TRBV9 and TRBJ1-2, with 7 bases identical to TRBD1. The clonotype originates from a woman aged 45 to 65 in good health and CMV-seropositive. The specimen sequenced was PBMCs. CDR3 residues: CASRRGPNYGYTF. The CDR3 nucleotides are TGTGCCAGCAGGAGGGGGCCCAACTATGGCTACACCTTC.